The 15 T cell receptor beta chains below all came from one sample that was sequenced in a study of PD-1 blockade in classical Hodgkin lymphoma. Time point: cycle 4 day 1 (C4D1), after more than five weeks of nivolumab. Autologous stem cell transplantation was followed by relapse in every patient, and brentuximab vedotin exposure varied. This table comes from immunoSEQ multiplex PCR, and its TCRdb copy is limited to in-frame clones, with some not included. The sample carries tens of thousands of clones, 70% to 80% recorded once. Sequenced here: peripheral blood mononuclear cells (PBMCs), sampled before the fourth cycle of nivolumab. Source of these receptors: a human donor with classical Hodgkin lymphoma.

This clone was counted a single time. The chain employs TRBV5-5 and TRBJ2-7; possibly TRBD1 for D (7 bases). The length of the CDR3 is 15 residues. Deletions cut 3 bases from V and 5 bases from J, with 18 bases between. The germline V gene has CDR1 SGHKS and CDR2 YYEKEE (reference sequence). CDR3 sequence (DNA): TGTGCCAGCAGCTATGCGGGACAGACCATCCACGAGCAGTACTTC. Protein: CASSYAGQTIHEQYF. Supplemented by reference TRBV5-5 and TRBJ2-7, the full variable domain reads DAGVTQSPTHLIKTRGQQVTLRCSPISGHKSVSWYQQVLGQGPQFIFQYYEKEERGRGNFPDRFSARQFPNYSSELNVNALLLGDSALYLCASSYAGQTIHEQYFGPGTRLTVT.

By sample fraction, this clone is medium-sized. The chain is built from TRBV6-6 and TRBJ1-2; D is unclear. Trimming cost V 2 bases and J 4 bases, with 8 bases left between them. CDR1 MNHNY and CDR2 SVGAGI come from the germline V gene (reference sequence). This CDR3 has 13 residues. The CDR3 reads CASSYSSSYGYTF. In nucleotides, the CDR3 is TGTGCCAGCAGTTACAGCTCCTCCTATGGCTACACCTTC.

The gene calls are TRBV5-4 and TRBJ2-1; no clear D gene. V was shortened by 4 bases and J by 0 bases, with 5 bases between the two germline ends. CDR1 and CDR2 (germline): SGHNT, YYREEE (reference sequence). The CDR3 length is 13 residues. Here the CDR3 DNA reads TGTGCCAGCAGCCCCAACTCCTACAATGAGCAGTTCTTC. Its protein product is CASSPNSYNEQFF.

This clone has a handful of counts. J is TRBJ2-7 and V is TRBV7-2; 12 positions match TRBD1. The CDR3 runs to 16 residues. With 5 bases clipped from V and 5 bases from J, the junction kept 10 bases outside the gene matches. Per the germline V gene, CDR1 is SGHTA and CDR2 is FQGNSA. The CDR3 reads CASSRPPGQGADEQYF. CDR3 coding DNA: TGTGCCAGCAGCAGACCGCCGGGACAGGGGGCCGACGAGCAGTACTTC.

The chain links TRBV5-1 to TRBJ1-1; TRBD1 aligns across 7 bases. Germline-derived CDR1 and CDR2 are SGHRS and YFSETQ. This CDR3 contains 18 residues. V shed 3 bases and J 0 bases; nucleotides not matched to a gene: 14. The CDR3 DNA reads TGCGCCAGCAGCTCCTTTGGAATTACAGGGGCCATGAACACTGAAGCTTTCTTT. This encodes CASSSFGITGAMNTEAFF.

This clone appeared a single time. The J gene is TRBJ2-1, the V gene TRBV5-1; 7 bases agree with TRBD2. With V trimmed by 0 bases and J by 1 base, 7 bases remained unmatched. Germline CDR1 reads SGHRS; CDR2 reads YFSETQ. This CDR3 contains 17 residues. The CDR3 DNA is TGCGCCAGCAGCTTGGTATCGTGGGAGGGTTCCTACAATGAGCAGTTCTTC. Translation gives CASSLVSWEGSYNEQFF.

This clone was seen a few times. The V gene is TRBV29-1, the J gene TRBJ1-2; D is possibly TRBD1 (6 bases). Germline CDR1 and CDR2: SQVTM and ANQGSEA. The CDR3 totals 13 residues. The ends were cut back, 8 bases at V and 0 bases at J, with 13 bases in the middle. The CDR3 sequence is CSSRDTANYGYTF. CDR3 DNA sequence: TGCAGCTCACGGGACACTGCTAACTATGGCTACACCTTC. Variable domain in full (rest from reference TRBV29-1 and TRBJ1-2): SAVISQKPSRDICQRGTSLTIQCQVDSQVTMMFWYRQQPGQSLTLIATANQGSEATYESGFVIDKFPISRPNLTFSTLTVSNMSPEDSSIYLCSSRDTANYGYTFGSGTRLTVV.

V usage is TRBV28 and J usage is TRBJ1-5; no clear D. The length of the CDR3 is 11 residues. Per the germline V gene, CDR1 is MDHEN and CDR2 is SYDVKM. Trimming cost V 5 bases and J 7 bases, with 6 bases left between them. The CDR3 reads CASSIQQPQHF. The CDR3 region has the DNA TGTGCCAGCAGTATCCAACAGCCCCAGCATTTT.

The chain employs TRBV7-2 and TRBJ2-2, with unresolved D. CDR1 and CDR2 (germline): SGHTA, FQGNSA. The V gene lost 4 bases and the J gene lost 2 bases, with 17 bases spanning the gap. The CDR3 runs to 17 residues. The CDR3 loop is CASSWALIATNTGELFF. CDR3 nucleotide sequence: TGTGCCAGCAGCTGGGCTTTAATTGCCACCAACACCGGGGAGCTGTTTTTT.

This clone was counted ten times or more. The rearrangement links TRBV28 to TRBJ1-6, with 7 bases matching TRBD1. In germline, CDR1 is MDHEN, CDR2 SYDVKM. The CDR3 loop spans 19 amino acids. Trimming at V came to 6 bases and at J to 0 bases, leaving 14 bases not matched to a gene. CDR3 loop: CASRVPTGQSSSYNSPLHF. In nucleotides, the CDR3 is TGTGCCAGCAGGGTTCCTACGGGACAGTCGAGCTCCTATAATTCACCCCTCCACTTT.

The J gene is TRBJ1-4, the V gene TRBV12-5, with 9 nucleotides matching TRBD1. This CDR3 is built from 16 residues. Germline V CDR1 and CDR2: LGHNT, FRNRAP. The trim removed 6 bases at V and 7 bases at J, leaving 12 bases unmatched. CDR3 in amino acids: CASGDMDRGMIEKLFF. The CDR3 DNA reads as TGTGCTAGTGGCGATATGGACAGGGGAATGATTGAAAAACTGTTTTTT.

The genes are TRBV28 and TRBJ1-1; D remains ambiguous. Trimming stripped 2 bases from V and 1 base from J, with 8 bases between. CDR3 length: 14 residues. Germline loops: CDR1 MDHEN, CDR2 SYDVKM. This chain's CDR3 is CASSLGGPNTEAFF. The CDR3 nucleotides are TGTGCCAGCAGTTTAGGTGGACCGAACACTGAAGCTTTCTTT.

The rearrangement uses TRBV7-2 and TRBJ2-3; TRBD2 is a possible D gene (6 bases). This CDR3 spans 13 amino acids. Trimming shortened V by 6 bases and J by 5 bases, and 12 bases separated the two germline ends. Germline-derived CDR1 and CDR2 are SGHTA and FQGNSA. Written as DNA, the CDR3 is TGTGCCAGCAGGGTTAGCGGATTAGATACGCAGTATTTT. Residues: CASRVSGLDTQYF.

The chain employs TRBV5-4 and TRBJ2-5; 7 bases line up with TRBD1. The J call is uncertain, as TRBJ2-7 better fits the DNA end. The V gene's germline CDR1 is SGHNT and CDR2 YYREEE (reference sequence). The CDR3 runs 13 residues. The CDR3 protein is CASSSGTAYEQYF. CDR3 nucleotides: TGTGCCAGCAGCTCCGGGACAGCCTACGAGCAGTACTTC.

This clone was counted a single time. The V and J genes are TRBV30 and TRBJ2-5; TRBD2 is a possible D gene (7 bases). The CDR3 covers 16 residues. From germline, CDR1 is GTSNPN and CDR2 SVGIG (reference sequence). V lost 3 bases to trimming and J lost 2 bases, with 19 bases between them. CDR3 nucleotides: TGTGCCTGGAGGGGGCGGGGGCCCGACTCGCAAGAGACCCAGTACTTC. Residues: CAWRGRGPDSQETQYF.